This T cell receptor (beta chain) was profiled in a study of molecular identifiers for immune sequencing clone quantification. This clonotype was seen repeatedly, ten times or more. What it binds is unknown. One entry per CDR3 protein results from TCRdb running MiXCR on the PCR reads. The table has approximately 90,000 distinct CDR3 sequences, 21% seen once. The authors gated naive CD8 T cells as CD8+CD4-CCR7+CD45RA+ for sorting. Broader study findings: Clones above 20 RNA copies contained over 97% of effector molecules and under 1% of naive molecules. Molecules of identical TCR sharing a barcode could underestimate highly expanded clone sizes.

CDR1 and CDR2 (germline): MNHEY, SMNVEV (reference sequence). The V and J ends lost 6 bases and 6 bases, in that order; junction bases with no gene match: 8. This CDR3 is built from 14 residues. The rearrangement joins TRBV27 to TRBJ1-5, with 7 nucleotides matching TRBD1. What was sequenced was naive CD8+ T cells from blood, with Jurkat cell RNA spiked in. Subset of the sample: FACS-sorted CD8+CD4-CCR7+CD45RA+ naive T cells. The clonotype originates from a human donor in good health. Some libraries in this study had Jurkat cell RNA spiked in. The CDR3 loop reads CASRDLQGFQPQHF. As DNA, the CDR3 is TGTGCCAGCAGGGATTTACAGGGGTTTCAGCCCCAGCATTTT.